The source of this T cell receptor (beta chain) is a study of human T cells and chemical hapten exposure. The CDR3 totals 18 residues. Trimming shortened V by 0 bases and J by 2 bases, and 17 bases separated the two germline ends. Germline V gene lookup returns CDR1 DFQATT and CDR2 SNEGSKA (reference sequence). Overall study results and limits: The number of TCRs over 1 in 1000 frequency stayed unchanged after DPC. Relative to controls, expanded TCRs formed significantly more large CDR3 similarity clusters. Patch test score was positively correlated with the counts of PT1 expanded TCRs.

TCRdb passed the RACE reads through MiXCR, listing each CDR3 protein once. The sample has around 380,000 distinct CDR3 sequences; 4.8% are singletons. The time point is: patch test 1, 2 weeks after DPC sensitization. Treatment described: therapeutic diphenylcyclopropenone sensitization with weekly scalp DPC. Prior to each patch test being applied, blood was drawn. Note on this clonotype: What it binds is unknown.

The sequence was obtained from a woman in her 50s with alopecia areata. Some clones in this sample may be carry-over from other donors' samples. The V gene is TRBV20-1, the J gene TRBJ2-6; a possible D gene is TRBD2 (6 bases). Material: whole blood, obtained in connection with sensitization to the hapten diphenylcyclopropenone (DPC). The CDR3 coding sequence is TGCAGTGCTAGAGATCTGGGACGGCGGGATGCTGGGGCCAACGTCCTGACTTTC. It is translated as CSARDLGRRDAGANVLTF.